Following are 30 T cell receptor beta chains from one sample sequenced in a study of neurological immune-mediated disorders. MiXCR was run by TCRdb on the 5' RACE reads, yielding one entry per CDR3 protein. The repertoire consists of around 83,000 distinct CDR3 sequences, with approximately 14% occurring once and the leading ten covering roughly 6.8%. Sequencing was performed on PBMCs. The source is a woman aged 45-59 years in good health.

V and J are TRBV6-6 and TRBJ1-6; D is undetermined. The CDR3 is made up of 12 amino acids. The V gene lost 5 bases and the J gene lost 11 bases, with 10 bases spanning the gap. Germline V lookup: CDR1 MNHNY, CDR2 SVGAGI (reference sequence). CDR3 residues: CASSDRNTPLHF. The CDR3 region has the DNA TGTGCCAGCAGTGACCGGAATACACCCCTCCACTTT.

This clonotype has ten or more counts. J is TRBJ2-1 and V is TRBV6-6; perhaps TRBD2 as D (5 bases). Looked up from germline, CDR1 is MNHNY and CDR2 is SVGAGI (reference sequence). V was shortened by 9 bases and J by 3 bases, with 36 bases between the two germline ends. This CDR3 region has 21 residues. The CDR3 sequence: CASYTRDGTSSSYLNYNEQFF. DNA of the CDR3: TGTGCCAGTTACACCAGAGACGGCACCAGCTCTAGCTACCTAAACTACAATGAGCAGTTCTTC.

Ten or more counts support this clonotype. The chain carries TRBV5-1 and TRBJ2-1; D is possibly TRBD1 or TRBD2 (6 bases each). Germline CDR1 is SGHRS and CDR2 is YFSETQ. The CDR3 is made up of 17 amino acids. Trimming took off 8 bases at V and 2 bases at J, with 23 bases between the two ends. The CDR3 region is CASQQGAGLNPYNEQFF. CDR3 nucleotides: TGCGCCAGTCAACAGGGAGCGGGTTTAAATCCCTACAATGAGCAGTTCTTC.

Many counts were recorded for this clonotype. The chain is built from TRBV14 and TRBJ2-3, with D perhaps matching TRBD1 (5 bases). CDR1 and CDR2 from the germline V gene are SGHDN and FVKESK. Trimming left V 0 bases short and J 10 bases short, with 11 bases between. This CDR3 region has 13 residues. This chain's CDR3 is CASSQDQAGSQYF. CDR3 in DNA: TGTGCCAGCAGCCAAGATCAGGCAGGGTCGCAGTATTTT.

V usage is TRBV9 and J usage is TRBJ2-3; 9 positions agree with TRBD1. Germline trimming cut 0 bases from V and 3 bases from J; bases unmatched to any gene: 5. Germline CDR1 reads SGDLS; CDR2 reads YYNGEE. The CDR3 has 16 amino acids. The CDR3 loop is CASSVDPGQGTDTQYF. CDR3 sequence (DNA): TGTGCCAGCAGCGTAGACCCGGGACAGGGAACAGATACGCAGTATTTT.

There are many counts of this clonotype. The chain couples TRBV2 to TRBJ1-2; 8 positions match TRBD1. Germline loops: CDR1 SNHLY, CDR2 FYNNEI. The trim removed 4 bases at V and 8 bases at J, leaving 18 bases unmatched. This CDR3 region has 17 residues. CDR3 residues: CASSVAGQGARLGGYTF. The CDR3 DNA reads TGTGCCAGCAGTGTTGCCGGGCAGGGGGCGCGGTTGGGAGGCTACACCTTC.

This clonotype occurred many times. The chain is built from TRBV10-3 and TRBJ2-2; D not resolved. The germline CDR1 and CDR2 sequences are ENHRY and SYGVKD. The CDR3 extends over 13 amino acids. The germline V and J ends were trimmed by 3 bases and 1 base, with 3 bases remaining between them. CDR3 sequence: CAISERNTGELFF. The CDR3 DNA reads as TGTGCCATCAGTGAAAGGAACACCGGGGAGCTGTTTTTT.

This clonotype has a count of ten or more. The chain couples TRBV6-5 to TRBJ1-3; TRBD1 aligns across 9 bases. With V trimmed by 10 bases and J by 1 base, 5 bases remained unmatched. This CDR3 contains 14 residues. Germline V gene sequence: CDR1 MNHEY, CDR2 SVGAGI. This CDR3 is CATGTGTSGNTIYF. CDR3 sequence (DNA): TGTGCCACCGGGACAGGGACTTCTGGAAACACCATATATTTT.

The chain carries TRBV15 and TRBJ2-7, with D possibly TRBD2 on 5 matching bases. The CDR3 spans 14 residues. CDR1 and CDR2 from the germline V gene are LNHNV and YYDKDF (reference sequence). V lost 0 bases, J lost 4 bases, and 10 bases lay in between. The CDR3 sequence is CATSRDLTNYEQYF. In DNA form, the CDR3 reads TGTGCCACCAGCAGAGATCTGACTAATTACGAGCAGTACTTC. The variable domain in full, with the rest retrieved from reference TRBV15 and TRBJ2-7, is DAMVIQNPRYQVTQFGKPVTLSCSQTLNHNVMYWYQQKSSQAPKLLFHYYDKDFNNEADTPDNFQSRRPNTSFCFLDIRSPGLGDTAMYLCATSRDLTNYEQYFGPGTRLTVT.

This clonotype was seen a handful of times. The chain combines TRBV5-1 with TRBJ1-1, with 7 bases matching TRBD1. After removal of 0 bases from V and 0 bases from J, the junction contained 8 bases not matched to a gene. Germline CDR1 reads SGHRS; CDR2 reads YFSETQ. The CDR3 totals 17 residues. CDR3 in amino acids: CASSLVPGQRVNTEAFF. The CDR3 DNA reads as TGCGCCAGCAGCTTGGTTCCGGGACAGAGAGTGAACACTGAAGCTTTCTTT.

The sample holds a few counts of this clonotype. V gene TRBV9 combines with J gene TRBJ2-1; 7 bases align to TRBD2. The end of the DNA is better explained by TRBJ2-7, so the J call may be wrong. CDR1 is SGDLS, CDR2 YYNGEE, per germline. This CDR3 region has 15 residues. CDR3 residues: CASSVGAGWLYEQYF. The CDR3 region has the DNA TGTGCCAGCAGCGTAGGAGCGGGATGGCTTTATGAGCAGTACTTC.

The chain has TRBV20-1 and TRBJ1-1; possible D gene TRBD1, 6 bases. This CDR3 region has 11 residues. The V gene's germline CDR1 is DFQATT and CDR2 SNEGSKA (reference sequence). The V end lost 7 bases, the J end lost 4 bases, and 10 bases lay between the germline ends. The DNA of the CDR3 is TGCAGTGGAGGGGGGTTCACTGAAGCTTTCTTT. This gives the protein CSGGGFTEAFF.

The table lists this clonotype with many counts. V is TRBV6-5 and J is TRBJ2-1; 11 bases map to TRBD2. V lost 2 bases and J lost 7; bases outside the gene matches: 7. The CDR3 is 16 residues long. Germline V gene sequence: CDR1 MNHEY, CDR2 SVGAGI. The chain's CDR3 is CASSYPTPSGRNEQFF. CDR3 in DNA: TGTGCCAGCAGTTACCCTACTCCTAGCGGGAGGAATGAGCAGTTCTTC.

This clonotype has at least ten counts. V gene TRBV6-5 combines with J gene TRBJ1-1; weak D call: TRBD1 (6 bases). The CDR3 totals 15 residues. In germline, CDR1 is MNHEY, CDR2 SVGAGI. V was shortened by 0 bases and J by 3 bases, with 11 bases between the two germline ends. The CDR3 DNA sequence: TGTGCCAGCAGTTACTCCACAGGGTGGTACACTGAAGCTTTCTTT. It yields the protein CASSYSTGWYTEAFF.

In this sample, this clonotype turned up many times. V gene TRBV28 combines with J gene TRBJ2-5; TRBD2 agrees at 8 bases. Germline V CDR1 and CDR2: MDHEN, SYDVKM. Losses at the gene ends were 7 bases for V and 0 bases for J; bases not matched to a gene: 7. This CDR3 has 15 residues. DNA of the CDR3: TGTGCCAGCACCCTCGGGGGGGCTAACCAAGAGACCCAGTACTTC. Encoded protein: CASTLGGANQETQYF.

This clonotype was seen a few times. The genes are TRBV5-5 and TRBJ2-1; D uncertain. V was trimmed by 0 bases and J by 0 bases, leaving 7 bases between them. The CDR3 covers 15 residues. CDR1 and CDR2 (germline): SGHKS, YYEKEE (reference sequence). In nucleotides, the CDR3 is TGTGCCAGCAGCTTGGATCAAAGCTCCTACAATGAGCAGTTCTTC. Amino acids: CASSLDQSSYNEQFF.

In its sample, this clonotype was seen many times. This chain connects TRBV5-1 to TRBJ2-7; D tentatively fits TRBD1 or TRBD2 (6 bases each). The germline CDR1 and CDR2 sequences are SGHRS and YFSETQ. This CDR3 has 16 amino acids. V dropped 1 base and J dropped 0 bases, with 14 bases sitting between them. The CDR3, as DNA: TGCGCCAGCAGCTTGCGTACGGGGGCCCTCTCCTACGAGCAGTACTTC. Its translation is CASSLRTGALSYEQYF.

This clonotype was counted ten times or more. The chain couples TRBV7-9 to TRBJ2-1; 10 positions agree with TRBD2. V shed 6 bases and J 6 bases; nucleotides not matched to a gene: 8. Germline-derived CDR1 and CDR2 are SEHNR and FQNEAQ (reference sequence). The CDR3 is 15 residues long. CDR3 region: CASRFSGGSPNEQFF. The CDR3 DNA reads as TGTGCCAGCAGATTTAGCGGGGGGTCCCCCAATGAGCAGTTCTTC. The entire variable domain, with the rest obtained from reference TRBV7-9 and TRBJ2-1, is as follows: DTGVSQNPRHKITKRGQNVTFRCDPISEHNRLYWYRQTLGQGPEFLTYFQNEAQLEKSRLLSDRFSAERPKGSFSTLEIQRTEQGDSAMYLCASRFSGGSPNEQFFGPGTRLTVL.

There are many counts of this clonotype. This rearrangement joins TRBV29-1 to TRBJ2-2; unclear D gene. This CDR3 is 12 amino acids long. Germline loops: CDR1 SQVTM, CDR2 ANQGSEA. V was clipped by 2 bases and J by 2 bases, with 3 bases between them. CDR3 sequence (DNA): TGCAGCGTTGAATACAACACCGGGGAGCTGTTTTTT. Its protein is CSVEYNTGELFF.

This clonotype was counted at least ten times. The rearrangement links TRBV20-1 to TRBJ2-2; 10 nucleotides agree with TRBD2. The CDR3 has 16 residues. Germline values: CDR1 DFQATT, CDR2 SNEGSKA (reference sequence). V lost 3 bases, J lost 2 bases, and 6 bases stayed unmatched. The CDR3 coding sequence is TGCAGTGCTAGGGACAGCGGGGGGGGAAACACCGGGGAGCTGTTTTTT. Amino acids: CSARDSGGGNTGELFF.

There are many counts of this clonotype. The rearrangement joins TRBV5-1 to TRBJ2-7; D is possibly TRBD1 or TRBD2 (5 bases each). Germline V gene lookup returns CDR1 SGHRS and CDR2 YFSETQ. Trimming removed 1 base at V and 2 bases at J, with 13 bases between. The CDR3 is made up of 15 amino acids. DNA for the CDR3: TGCGCCAGCAGCTTGTTGGGACCGGGACCCTACGAGCAGTACTTC. Its translation is CASSLLGPGPYEQYF.

This clonotype showed up many times. This rearrangement joins TRBV6-5 to TRBJ2-7, with TRBD1 as a possible D gene (6 bases). The CDR3 is made up of 14 amino acids. Between the trimmed V and J ends, which lost 5 bases and 0 bases, there was a span of 11 bases. The V gene's germline CDR1 is MNHEY and CDR2 SVGAGI. The CDR3: CASSKTGSSYEQYF. Written as DNA, the CDR3 is TGTGCCAGCAGTAAGACAGGTAGCTCCTACGAGCAGTACTTC.

This clonotype was detected many times. V usage is TRBV28 and J usage is TRBJ1-5, with TRBD1 matching over 7 bases. The junction had 10 bases not matched to a gene; V was cut back by 6 bases and J by 5 bases. The germline CDR1 and CDR2 sequences are MDHEN and SYDVKM. The CDR3 sequence is 15 residues long. CDR3 DNA sequence: TGTGCCAGCAGAGAAAGGGGACAGAAACATCAGCCCCAGCATTTT. Translating gives CASRERGQKHQPQHF.

This clonotype was detected many times. This chain joins TRBV5-5 and TRBJ2-1; TRBD2 is a possible D gene (6 bases). The germline V gene has CDR1 SGHKS and CDR2 YYEKEE (reference sequence). V dropped 4 bases and J dropped 3 bases, with 17 bases sitting between them. The CDR3 consists of 16 residues. The CDR3 region has the DNA TGTGCCAGCAGCCGTCATTCCGCGGGAAACTACAATGAGCAGTTCTTC. Translated, it gives CASSRHSAGNYNEQFF.

The chain joins TRBV5-1 to TRBJ2-1; 8 positions match TRBD2. This CDR3 has 17 amino acids. The germline V gene encodes CDR1 SGHRS and CDR2 YFSETQ. With V trimmed by 0 bases and J by 0 bases, 5 bases remained unmatched. CDR3 sequence (DNA): TGCGCCAGCAGCTTGGCGGGGGGGATAAGCTCCTACAATGAGCAGTTCTTC. The encoded protein is CASSLAGGISSYNEQFF.

This clonotype was detected a few times. This CDR3 reads CASSPPGLAGGDTQYF. For the CDR3, the DNA is TGTGCCAGCTCACCACCGGGACTAGCGGGAGGAGATACGCAGTATTTT. The V and J genes are TRBV18 and TRBJ2-3; TRBD2 matches 15 bases. Per germline, CDR1 KGHSH and CDR2 LQKENI. This CDR3 has 16 residues. V trimming: 0 bases; J trimming: 5 bases; junction bases outside the gene matches: 0.

The CDR3 DNA sequence: TGTGCCAGCAGCTTTCAAACAGGTCCTTATGGCTACACCTTC. Its translation: CASSFQTGPYGYTF. The genes are TRBV7-2 and TRBJ1-2; possible D gene TRBD1, 5 bases. Between the trimmed V and J ends, which lost 3 bases and 5 bases, there was a span of 13 bases. CDR3 length: 14 amino acids. Germline values: CDR1 SGHTA, CDR2 FQGNSA.

This clonotype occurred many times. This chain connects TRBV12-3 or TRBV12-4 to TRBJ1-1; TRBD1 agrees at 8 bases. The V and J ends lost 7 bases and 5 bases, in that order; junction bases with no gene match: 3. There are 12 residues in the CDR3. CDR3 amino acids: CASNDRGTEAFF. Here the CDR3 DNA reads TGTGCCAGCAATGACAGGGGAACTGAAGCTTTCTTT.

On this clonotype: This may stem from a read error, because a much larger clone lies one nucleotide away. This rearrangement joins TRBV12-3 or TRBV12-4 to TRBJ2-2, with D possibly being TRBD1 (5 bases). This CDR3 has 14 amino acids. V was cut by 3 bases and J by 9 bases, with 14 bases left in between. In DNA form, the CDR3 reads TGTGCCAGCAGTTTCCCAGGGTCGCACTGGGAGCTGTTTTTT. Translating it yields CASSFPGSHWELFF.

This clonotype was picked up a small number of times. V usage is TRBV7-2 and J usage is TRBJ2-1; TRBD2 matches 8 bases. Germline lookup yields CDR1 SGHTA and CDR2 FQGNSA. The length of the CDR3 is 14 residues. With 4 bases clipped from V and 6 bases from J, the junction kept 5 bases outside the gene matches. CDR3 DNA sequence: TGTGCCAGCAGCTCCAGGACTAGCTCCAATGAGCAGTTCTTC. Translated: CASSSRTSSNEQFF.